This TCR beta chain originates from a study of T cell repertoires in cytomegalovirus infection. Study-wide background: Indicated by public TCR beta signatures were CMV infection and matching HLA type.

Study results and limitations: Accumulated public TCR beta family frequency recognized individuals carrying CMV together with the relevant HLA. In two of eight donors, the top clonotype was HLA-C-restricted CMV-specific.

V gave up 2 bases and J gave up 7 bases, with 17 bases separating them. Germline V gene data show CDR1 as MDHEN and CDR2 as SYDVKM. The CDR3 runs 15 residues. Many counts were recorded for this clonotype. The antigen remains unidentified. Each CDR3 protein is one row after TCRdb ran MiXCR on the reads. The table lists over 250,000 distinct CDR3 sequences, roughly 24% of them singletons, with about 14% in the top ten. V is TRBV28 and J is TRBJ1-2, with D uncertain. The origin of this receptor is a human donor in good health (CMV status not recorded). Some clones in this sample may be carry-over from other donors' samples. Sequencing used PBMCs. Here the CDR3 DNA reads TGTGCCAGCAGTTTACGTGGCGGCAGACCGGGTGGCTACACCTTC. This sequence encodes CASSLRGGRPGGYTF.